A selection of T cell receptor beta chains follows, all from one sample in a study of blood T cell dynamics during melanoma immunotherapy. The table came from immunoSEQ multiplex PCR; TCRdb's copy has only in-frame clones and leaves some out. The table has about 17,000 clones, approximately 90% seen once; the top ten hold approximately 8%. The sequencing here drew on blood, taken from a patient treated with checkpoint blockade. The receptors stem from a human donor with melanoma. CDR3s include the opening cysteine and the closing phenylalanine or tryptophan. A D gene is named only where the DNA matches it firmly. Clone size is not always given. Where it is, it says once, few, many or a class for expanded clones.

D | J | size | V | length | CDR3 | DNA
. | TRBJ1-5 | . | TRBV19 | 13 | CASSMGGGQPQHF | TGTGCCAGTAGTATGGGGGGCGGTCAGCCCCAGCATTTT
. | TRBJ1-1 | . | TRBV6-5 | 13 | CASSSGWGLEAFF | TGTGCCAGCAGTTCAGGGTGGGGGTTGGAAGCTTTCTTT
TRBD2 | TRBJ2-5 | . | TRBV7-9 | 16 | CASSLEAAGGRETQYF | TGTGCCAGCAGCTTAGAGGCAGCGGGAGGGCGGGAGACCCAGTACTTC
. | TRBJ2-5 | once | TRBV29-1 | 13 | CSVVRGTQETQYF | TGCAGCGTTGTCCGCGGTACTCAAGAGACCCAGTACTTC
TRBD2 | TRBJ2-1 | . | TRBV28 | 15 | CASSFAGGLHNEQFF | TGTGCCAGCAGTTTCGCGGGAGGGCTCCACAATGAGCAGTTCTTC
TRBD2 | TRBJ2-1 | . | TRBV4-2 | 16 | CASSLPDGRALNEQFF | TGTGCCAGCAGCCTACCGGACGGGAGGGCCCTCAATGAGCAGTTCTTC
. | TRBJ1-4 | . | TRBV6-6 | 15 | CASSYSSRGSEKLFF | TGTGCCAGCAGTTACTCGAGCAGGGGTTCTGAAAAACTGTTTTTT
. | TRBJ2-3 | . | TRBV6-1 | 13 | CASSEARTDTQYF | TGTGCCAGCAGTGAAGCTCGCACAGATACGCAGTATTTT
TRBD1 | TRBJ1-2 | . | TRBV27 | 15 | CASSSLGQANYGYTF | TGTGCCAGCAGTTCCCTGGGACAGGCCAACTATGGCTACACCTTC
. | TRBJ2-3 | . | TRBV9 | 13 | CASSVELTDTQYF | TGTGCCAGCAGCGTAGAACTCACAGATACGCAGTATTTT
. | TRBJ2-1 | . | TRBV4-1 | 15 | CASSQSVGSTNEQFF | TGCGCCAGCAGCCAATCTGTCGGGAGTACCAATGAGCAGTTCTTC
TRBD2 | TRBJ2-1 | . | TRBV4-3 | 13 | CASRASGVNEQFF | TGCGCCAGCAGGGCTAGCGGAGTTAATGAGCAGTTCTTC
. | TRBJ1-5 | . | TRBV7-2 | 13 | CASSPQGNQPQHF | TGTGCCAGCAGCCCTCAGGGCAATCAGCCCCAGCATTTT
TRBD2 | TRBJ2-1 | . | TRBV7-9 | 16 | CASSLVGGASYNEQFF | TGTGCCAGCAGCTTAGTGGGAGGGGCCTCCTACAATGAGCAGTTCTTC
. | TRBJ2-7 | . | TRBV19 | 13 | CASSIGARGEQYF | TGTGCCAGTAGTATTGGGGCCAGGGGCGAGCAGTACTTC
TRBD1 | TRBJ2-3 | few | TRBV19 | 14 | CASSRQGITDTQYF | TGTGCCAGTAGTCGACAGGGTATCACAGATACGCAGTATTTT
. | TRBJ1-1 | . | TRBV6-1 | 12 | CASRPGNTEAFF | TGTGCCAGCAGGCCGGGGAACACTGAAGCTTTCTTT
. | TRBJ1-5 | . | TRBV19 | 15 | CASSSDLQGWQPQHF | TGTGCCAGTAGTTCCGATTTACAGGGATGGCAGCCCCAGCATTTT
. | TRBJ2-1 | . | TRBV6-4 | 15 | CASSVEGQGRSKQFF | TGTGCCAGCAGTGTGGAGGGGCAGGGCCGTAGCAAGCAGTTCTTC
TRBD1 | TRBJ2-1 | . | TRBV5-4 | 15 | CASASKGQPYNEQFF | TGTGCCAGCGCCTCAAAGGGACAGCCCTACAATGAGCAGTTCTTC
. | TRBJ2-3 | . | TRBV7-9 | 14 | CASSLASSGAPRYF | TGTGCCAGCAGCTTAGCTTCTTCCGGAGCCCCACGGTATTTT
TRBD1 | TRBJ2-7 | . | TRBV29-1 | 13 | CSLPRTGTYEQYF | TGCAGCCTCCCGCGGACAGGCACCTACGAGCAGTACTTC
TRBD1 | TRBJ2-7 | . | TRBV2 | 15 | CASSLGQVLGNEQYF | TGTGCCAGCAGTTTGGGACAGGTCTTAGGGAACGAGCAGTACTTC
. | TRBJ2-5 | . | TRBV19 | 14 | CASTQTSFQETQYF | TGTGCCAGTACCCAAACCTCCTTCCAAGAGACCCAGTACTTC
TRBD1 | TRBJ1-3 | . | TRBV29-1 | 17 | CSVEDLREGAAGNTIYF | TGCAGCGTTGAAGATCTTCGGGAGGGGGCGGCTGGAAACACCATATATTTT
. | TRBJ2-1 | once | TRBV19 | 13 | CASSGSQDREQFF | TGTGCCAGTAGTGGATCACAGGACCGTGAGCAGTTCTTC
. | TRBJ2-7 | . | TRBV4-3 | 15 | CASSLRKEPRYEQYF | TGCGCCAGCAGCCTCAGGAAAGAGCCCCGCTACGAGCAGTACTTC
. | TRBJ1-1 | once | TRBV25-1 | 16 | CASSDVVNMGNTEAFF | TGTGCCAGCAGTGACGTCGTAAACATGGGGAACACTGAAGCTTTCTTT
TRBD2 | TRBJ2-3 | . | TRBV10-3 | 14 | CAIGDSGVEDTQYF | TGTGCCATAGGGGATAGCGGGGTTGAGGATACGCAGTATTTT
. | TRBJ2-1 | . | TRBV11-1 | 13 | CASNPTTGYEQFF | TGTGCCAGCAACCCCACGACTGGGTATGAGCAGTTCTTC
TRBD2 | TRBJ2-4 | . | TRBV19 | 17 | CASSIGLAGGVGNIQYF | TGTGCCAGTAGTATCGGACTAGCGGGAGGCGTGGGAAACATTCAGTACTTC
TRBD1 | TRBJ2-5 | . | TRBV7-3 | 15 | CASSSAGTGQETQYF | TGTGCCAGCAGCTCCGCCGGGACAGGGCAAGAGACCCAGTACTTC
. | TRBJ2-7 | . | TRBV19 | 14 | CASSRGGQTYEQYF | TGTGCCAGTAGTAGGGGGGGACAGACCTACGAGCAGTACTTC
. | TRBJ2-1 | . | TRBV9 | 10 | CASSVAEQFF | TGTGCCAGCAGCGTAGCCGAGCAGTTCTTC
. | TRBJ1-2 | few | TRBV9 | 15 | CASSWQGGGMGGYTF | TGTGCCAGCAGCTGGCAAGGCGGGGGGATGGGAGGCTACACCTTC
TRBD1 | TRBJ2-4 | . | TRBV7-2 | 16 | CASSPTGGASKNIQYF | TGTGCCAGCAGCCCCACAGGGGGCGCTTCCAAAAACATTCAGTACTTC
TRBD1 | TRBJ1-2 | few | TRBV7-9 | 16 | CASTPRGQGAVDGYTF | TGTGCCAGCACCCCTCGGGGACAGGGGGCGGTAGATGGCTACACCTTC
TRBD1 | TRBJ1-2 | . | TRBV2 | 14 | CAGQDRVFNYGYTF | TGTGCCGGCCAAGACAGGGTTTTTAACTATGGCTACACCTTC
. | TRBJ2-6 | . | TRBV5-4 | 15 | CASSLGGSGANVLTF | TGTGCCAGCAGCTTGGGCGGGTCTGGGGCCAACGTCCTGACTTTC
. | TRBJ2-1 | . | TRBV7-9 | 15 | CASSPTSHSYNEQFF | TGTGCCAGCAGCCCCACTAGTCACTCCTACAATGAGCAGTTCTTC
TRBD2 | TRBJ2-3 | . | TRBV5-1 | 15 | CASSSSGRDTDTQYF | TGCGCCAGCAGCTCTAGCGGGAGGGACACAGATACGCAGTATTTT
TRBD2 | TRBJ2-1 | . | TRBV2 | 15 | CASSERLAGVSEQFF | TGTGCCAGCAGTGAAAGGCTAGCGGGAGTCAGTGAGCAGTTCTTC
TRBD1 | TRBJ1-2 | . | TRBV5-4 | 15 | CASSFETGAIYGYTF | TGTGCCAGCAGCTTCGAGACAGGGGCGATCTATGGCTACACCTTC
. | TRBJ1-2 | few | TRBV6-1 | 15 | CASSVVGGVNYGYTF | TGTGCCAGCAGTGTGGTTGGTGGGGTTAACTATGGCTACACCTTC
TRBD2 | TRBJ2-7 | . | TRBV28 | 12 | CASEAGPYEQYF | TGTGCCAGCGAAGCGGGACCCTACGAGCAGTACTTC
. | TRBJ1-2 | . | TRBV6-6 | 14 | CASSYSTLNYGYTF | TGTGCCAGCAGTTACTCGACCCTGAACTATGGCTACACCTTC
. | TRBJ1-2 | . | TRBV4-1 | 15 | CASSPGGESPYGYTF | TGCGCCAGCAGCCCGGGGGGGGAGAGTCCGTATGGCTACACCTTC
. | TRBJ2-7 | . | TRBV27 | 13 | CASSLTGQYEQYF | TGTGCCAGCAGTTTAACAGGGCAGTACGAGCAGTACTTC
. | TRBJ2-4 | . | TRBV28 | 10 | CASGYDIQYF | TGTGCCAGCGGGTACGACATTCAGTACTTC
. | TRBJ2-7 | . | TRBV27 | 14 | CASSYRLSSYEQYF | TGTGCCAGCAGCTACAGGTTAAGCTCCTACGAGCAGTACTTC
. | TRBJ2-7 | . | TRBV7-9 | 14 | CASSLRESSYEQYF | TGTGCCAGCAGCTTAAGGGAAAGCTCCTACGAGCAGTACTTC
. | TRBJ1-2 | . | TRBV11-2 | 14 | CASSSPPVLDGYTF | TGTGCCAGCAGCAGTCCACCGGTTCTAGATGGCTACACCTTC
. | TRBJ2-4 | . | TRBV9 | 13 | CASSVGGKNIQYF | TGTGCCAGCAGCGTGGGTGGCAAAAACATTCAGTACTTC
. | TRBJ2-2 | . | TRBV19 | 16 | CASSIQMGAGPGELFF | TGTGCCAGTAGTATTCAAATGGGGGCAGGGCCCGGGGAGCTGTTTTTT
. | TRBJ2-7 | . | TRBV7-3 | 13 | CASSLSPSYEQYF | TGTGCCAGCAGCCTCTCTCCTTCCTACGAGCAGTACTTC
. | TRBJ1-1 | . | TRBV11-2 | 16 | CASSLARRGGYTEAFF | TGTGCCAGCAGCTTAGCCCGTCGGGGCGGGTACACTGAAGCTTTCTTT